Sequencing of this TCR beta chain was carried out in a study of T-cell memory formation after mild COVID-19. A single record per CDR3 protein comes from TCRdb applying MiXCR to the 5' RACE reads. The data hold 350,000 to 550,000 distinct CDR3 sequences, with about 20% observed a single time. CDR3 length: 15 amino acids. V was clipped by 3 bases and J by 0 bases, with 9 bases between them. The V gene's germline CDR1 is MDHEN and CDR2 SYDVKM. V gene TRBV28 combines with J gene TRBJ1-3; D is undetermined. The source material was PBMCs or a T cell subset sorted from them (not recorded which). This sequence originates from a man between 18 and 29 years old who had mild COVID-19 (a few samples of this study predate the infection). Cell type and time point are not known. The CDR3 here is CASSFDIFSGNTIYF. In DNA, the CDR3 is TGTGCCAGCAGTTTCGACATCTTCTCTGGAAACACCATATATTTT.